This T cell receptor beta chain came from a study of cytotoxic CD8 clonotypes in ibrutinib-treated CLL. As for the study in general: Across the patients, some eleven were relapsed/refractory, about 14 treatment-naive and roughly 17 IGHV unmutated. After a median of about 70 months, 14 patients stayed remitted and some 12 progressed; responses had been partial in about 24 and complete in 2.

TCRdb's copy holds only in-frame clones and misses some; the assay was immunoSEQ multiplex PCR. The sample shows nearly 300,000 clones, approximately 76% of them seen only once. The V gene lost 3 bases and the J gene lost 15 bases, with 15 bases spanning the gap. The CDR3 covers 13 residues. The germline gives CDR1 MGHRA, CDR2 YSYEKL. Around 2 micrograms of genomic DNA from cryopreserved PBMCs went into TCR beta libraries. The J gene is TRBJ1-6, the V gene TRBV4-1; D is unclear. The sequences come from PBMCs, collected at disease progression, from a patient treated with ibrutinib. The source of this sequence is a human donor with chronic lymphocytic leukemia. The CDR3 region has the DNA TGCGCCAGCAGCCAGGGTGGACGCAGCATCCTCCACTTT. It codes for CASSQGGRSILHF.